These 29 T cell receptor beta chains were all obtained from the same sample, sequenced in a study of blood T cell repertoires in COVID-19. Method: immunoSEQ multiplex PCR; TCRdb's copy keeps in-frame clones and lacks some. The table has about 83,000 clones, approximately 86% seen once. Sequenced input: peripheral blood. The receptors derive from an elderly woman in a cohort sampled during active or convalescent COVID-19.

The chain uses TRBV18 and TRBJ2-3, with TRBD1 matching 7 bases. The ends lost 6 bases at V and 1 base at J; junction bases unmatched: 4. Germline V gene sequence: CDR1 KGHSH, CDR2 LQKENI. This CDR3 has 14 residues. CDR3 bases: TGTGCCAGCTCGCCCGGGACAGGCACAGATACGCAGTATTTT. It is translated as CASSPGTGTDTQYF.

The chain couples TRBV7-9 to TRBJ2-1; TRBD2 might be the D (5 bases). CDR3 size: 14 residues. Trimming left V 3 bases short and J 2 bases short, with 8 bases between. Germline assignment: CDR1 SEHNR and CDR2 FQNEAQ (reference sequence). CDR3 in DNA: TGTGCCAGCAGCTTTTCCGGGGCCTACAATGAGCAGTTCTTC. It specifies CASSFSGAYNEQFF.

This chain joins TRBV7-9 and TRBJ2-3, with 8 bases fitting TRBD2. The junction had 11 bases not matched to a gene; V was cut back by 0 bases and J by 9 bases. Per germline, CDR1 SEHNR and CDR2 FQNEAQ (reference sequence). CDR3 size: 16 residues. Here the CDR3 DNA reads TGTGCCAGCAGCTTAGCGCTAGTAGCGGGATTTGAAACGCAGTATTTT. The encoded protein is CASSLALVAGFETQYF.

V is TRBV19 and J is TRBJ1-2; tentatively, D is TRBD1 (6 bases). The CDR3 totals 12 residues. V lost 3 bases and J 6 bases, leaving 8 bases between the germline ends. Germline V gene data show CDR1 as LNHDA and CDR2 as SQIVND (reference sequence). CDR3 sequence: CASSIRDNGYTF. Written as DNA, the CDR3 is TGTGCCAGTAGTATTAGGGACAATGGCTACACCTTC.

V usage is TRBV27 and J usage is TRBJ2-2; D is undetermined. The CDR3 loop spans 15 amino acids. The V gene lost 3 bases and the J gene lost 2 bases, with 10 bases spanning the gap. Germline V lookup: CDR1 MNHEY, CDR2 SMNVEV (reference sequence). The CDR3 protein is CASSFSSYNTGELFF. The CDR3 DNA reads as TGTGCCAGCAGTTTCAGTTCTTATAACACCGGGGAGCTGTTTTTT.

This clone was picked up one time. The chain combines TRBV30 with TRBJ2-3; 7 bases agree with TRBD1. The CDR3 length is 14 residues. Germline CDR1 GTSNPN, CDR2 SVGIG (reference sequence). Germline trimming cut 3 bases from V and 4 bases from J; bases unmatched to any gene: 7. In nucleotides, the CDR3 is TGTGCCTGGAGACCTAAAGGGGGCCCAGATACGCAGTATTTT. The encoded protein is CAWRPKGGPDTQYF.

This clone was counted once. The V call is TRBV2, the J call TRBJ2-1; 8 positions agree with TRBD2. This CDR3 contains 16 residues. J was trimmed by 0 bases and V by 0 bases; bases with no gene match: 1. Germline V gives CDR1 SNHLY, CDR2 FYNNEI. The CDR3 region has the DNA TGTGCCAGCAGTGAAGCGAGCGGGAGCTCCTACAATGAGCAGTTCTTC. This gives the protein CASSEASGSSYNEQFF.

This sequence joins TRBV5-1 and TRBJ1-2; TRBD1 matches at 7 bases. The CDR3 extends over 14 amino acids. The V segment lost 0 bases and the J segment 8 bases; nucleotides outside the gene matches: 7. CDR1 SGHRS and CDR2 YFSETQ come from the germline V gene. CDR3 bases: TGCGCCAGCAGCTTGGAGACAGGGAGTGAAGGCTACACCTTC. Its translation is CASSLETGSEGYTF.

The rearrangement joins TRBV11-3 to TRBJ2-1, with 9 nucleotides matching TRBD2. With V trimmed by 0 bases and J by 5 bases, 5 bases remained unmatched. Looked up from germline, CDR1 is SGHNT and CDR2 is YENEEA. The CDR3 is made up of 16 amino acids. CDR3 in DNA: TGTGCCAGCAGCTTAGAAGGACTAGCGCATCACAATGAGCAGTTCTTC. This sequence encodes CASSLEGLAHHNEQFF.

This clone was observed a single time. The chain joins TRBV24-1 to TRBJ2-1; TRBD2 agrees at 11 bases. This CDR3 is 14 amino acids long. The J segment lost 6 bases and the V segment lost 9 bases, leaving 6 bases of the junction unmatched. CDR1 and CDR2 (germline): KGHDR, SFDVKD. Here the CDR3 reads CATGTSGGFNEQFF. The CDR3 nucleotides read TGTGCCACCGGGACTAGCGGAGGGTTCAATGAGCAGTTCTTC.

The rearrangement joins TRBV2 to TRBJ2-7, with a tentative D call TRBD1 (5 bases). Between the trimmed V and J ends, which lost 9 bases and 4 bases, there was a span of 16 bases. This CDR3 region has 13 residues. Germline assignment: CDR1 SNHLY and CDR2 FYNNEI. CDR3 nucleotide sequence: TGTGCCAGTTCGCCACAGGCACGTTACGAGCAGTACTTC. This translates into CASSPQARYEQYF.

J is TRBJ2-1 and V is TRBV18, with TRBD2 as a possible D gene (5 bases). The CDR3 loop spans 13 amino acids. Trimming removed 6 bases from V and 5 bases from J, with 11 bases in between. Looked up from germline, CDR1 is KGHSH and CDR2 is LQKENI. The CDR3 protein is CASSPLLDNEQFF. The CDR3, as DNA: TGTGCCAGCTCTCCTTTACTAGACAATGAGCAGTTCTTC.

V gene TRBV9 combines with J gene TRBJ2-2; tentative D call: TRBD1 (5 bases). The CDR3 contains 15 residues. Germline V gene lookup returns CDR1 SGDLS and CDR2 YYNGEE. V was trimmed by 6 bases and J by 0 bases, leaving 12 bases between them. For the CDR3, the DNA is TGTGCCAGCACCCAGGGCCCGACGAACACCGGGGAGCTGTTTTTT. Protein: CASTQGPTNTGELFF. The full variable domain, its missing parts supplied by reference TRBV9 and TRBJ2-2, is DSGVTQTPKHLITATGQRVTLRCSPRSGDLSVYWYQQSLDQGLQFLIQYYNGEERAKGNILERFSAQQFPDLHSELNLSSLELGDSALYFCASTQGPTNTGELFFGEGSRLTVL.

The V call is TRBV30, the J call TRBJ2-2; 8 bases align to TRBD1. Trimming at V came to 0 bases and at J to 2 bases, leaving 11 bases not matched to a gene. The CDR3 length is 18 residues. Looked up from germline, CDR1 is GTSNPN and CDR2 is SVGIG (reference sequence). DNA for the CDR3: TGTGCCTGGAGTGTACTCAGGGGGCGCCCCTTTAACACCGGGGAGCTGTTTTTT. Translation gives CAWSVLRGRPFNTGELFF.

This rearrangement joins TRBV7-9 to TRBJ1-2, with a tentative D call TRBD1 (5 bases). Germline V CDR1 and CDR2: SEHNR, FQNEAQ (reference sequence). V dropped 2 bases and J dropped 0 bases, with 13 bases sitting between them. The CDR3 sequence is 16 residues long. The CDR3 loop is CASSLSRGLANYGYTF. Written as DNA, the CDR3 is TGTGCCAGCAGCTTAAGCCGGGGGTTAGCTAACTATGGCTACACCTTC.

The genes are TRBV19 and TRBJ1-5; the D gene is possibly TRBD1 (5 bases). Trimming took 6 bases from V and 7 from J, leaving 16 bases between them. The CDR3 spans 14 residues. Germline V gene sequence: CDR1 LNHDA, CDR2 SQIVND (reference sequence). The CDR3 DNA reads TGTGCCAGTAGCATGGCTGTGGGGCGGCAGCCCCAGCATTTT. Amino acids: CASSMAVGRQPQHF.

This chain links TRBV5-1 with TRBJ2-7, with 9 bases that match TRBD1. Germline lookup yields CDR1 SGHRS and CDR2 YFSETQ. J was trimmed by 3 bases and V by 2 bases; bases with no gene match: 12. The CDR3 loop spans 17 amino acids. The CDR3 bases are TGCGCCAGCAGCTTCCTAACACTACAGGGGGCTAGCTACGAGCAGTACGTC. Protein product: CASSFLTLQGASYEQYV.

Here the CDR3 DNA reads TGCAGCGTTGAAGAGGGGGCCAGCAATCAGCCCCAGCATTTT. Its translation is CSVEEGASNQPQHF. The chain employs TRBV29-1 and TRBJ1-5; D possibly corresponds to TRBD1 (6 bases). Trimming took off 0 bases at V and 1 base at J, with 7 bases between the two ends. The CDR3 is 14 amino acids. Germline V gene lookup returns CDR1 SQVTM and CDR2 ANQGSEA.

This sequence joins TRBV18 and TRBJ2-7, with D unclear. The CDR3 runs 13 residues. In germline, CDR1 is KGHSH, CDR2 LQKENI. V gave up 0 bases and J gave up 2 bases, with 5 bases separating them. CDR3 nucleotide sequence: TGTGCCAGCTCACCACCTGTTACCTACGAGCAGTACGTC. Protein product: CASSPPVTYEQYV.

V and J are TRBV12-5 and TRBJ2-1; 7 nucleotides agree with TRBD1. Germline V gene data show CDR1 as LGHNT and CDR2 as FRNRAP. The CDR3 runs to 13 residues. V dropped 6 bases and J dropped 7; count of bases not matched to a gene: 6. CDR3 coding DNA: TGTGCTAGTGGATATGCAGGGGGTAATGAGCAGTTCTTC. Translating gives CASGYAGGNEQFF.

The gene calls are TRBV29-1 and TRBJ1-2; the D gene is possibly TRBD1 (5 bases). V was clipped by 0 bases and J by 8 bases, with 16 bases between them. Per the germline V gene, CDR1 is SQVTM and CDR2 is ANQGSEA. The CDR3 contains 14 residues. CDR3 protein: CSVEEWIREGGYTF. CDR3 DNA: TGCAGCGTTGAAGAATGGATCAGGGAAGGGGGCTACACCTTC.

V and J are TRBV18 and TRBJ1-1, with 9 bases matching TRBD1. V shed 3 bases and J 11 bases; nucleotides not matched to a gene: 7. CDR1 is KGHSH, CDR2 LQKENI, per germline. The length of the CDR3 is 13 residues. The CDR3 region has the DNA TGTGCCAGCTCACCCACAGGGGGCCAATTGGCTTTCTTT. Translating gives CASSPTGGQLAFF.

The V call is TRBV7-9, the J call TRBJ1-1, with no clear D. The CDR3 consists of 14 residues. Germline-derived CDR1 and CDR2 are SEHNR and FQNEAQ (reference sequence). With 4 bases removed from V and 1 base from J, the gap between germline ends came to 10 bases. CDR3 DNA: TGTGCCAGCAGCTCCCCCCGCGGGAACACTGAAGCTTTCTTT. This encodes CASSSPRGNTEAFF.

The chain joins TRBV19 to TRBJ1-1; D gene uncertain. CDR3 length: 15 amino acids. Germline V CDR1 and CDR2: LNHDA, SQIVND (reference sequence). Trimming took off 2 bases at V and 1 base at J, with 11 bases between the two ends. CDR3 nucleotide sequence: TGTGCCAGTAGTATATCGGGGAGGGCGAACACTGAAGCTTTCTTT. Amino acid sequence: CASSISGRANTEAFF.

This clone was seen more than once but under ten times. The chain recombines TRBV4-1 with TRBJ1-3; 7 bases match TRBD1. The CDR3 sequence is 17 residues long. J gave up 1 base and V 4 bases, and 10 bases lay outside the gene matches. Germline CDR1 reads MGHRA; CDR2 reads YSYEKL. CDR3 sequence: CASSLGTASFSGNTIYF. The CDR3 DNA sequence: TGCGCCAGCAGCCTCGGGACAGCTAGCTTTTCTGGAAACACCATATATTTT.

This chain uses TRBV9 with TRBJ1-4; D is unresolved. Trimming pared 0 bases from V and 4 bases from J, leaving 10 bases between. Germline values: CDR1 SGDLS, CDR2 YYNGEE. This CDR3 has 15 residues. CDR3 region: CASSVAVRDNEKLFF. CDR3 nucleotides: TGTGCCAGCAGCGTAGCGGTCCGTGATAATGAAAAACTGTTTTTT. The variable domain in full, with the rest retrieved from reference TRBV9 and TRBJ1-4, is DSGVTQTPKHLITATGQRVTLRCSPRSGDLSVYWYQQSLDQGLQFLIQYYNGEERAKGNILERFSAQQFPDLHSELNLSSLELGDSALYFCASSVAVRDNEKLFFGSGTQLSVL.

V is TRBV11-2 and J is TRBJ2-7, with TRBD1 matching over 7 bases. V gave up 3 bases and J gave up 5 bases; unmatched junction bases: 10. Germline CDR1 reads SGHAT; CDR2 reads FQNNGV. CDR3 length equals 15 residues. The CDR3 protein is CASSFPNTGAHEQYF. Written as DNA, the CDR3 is TGTGCCAGCAGCTTCCCTAATACAGGGGCCCACGAGCAGTACTTC.

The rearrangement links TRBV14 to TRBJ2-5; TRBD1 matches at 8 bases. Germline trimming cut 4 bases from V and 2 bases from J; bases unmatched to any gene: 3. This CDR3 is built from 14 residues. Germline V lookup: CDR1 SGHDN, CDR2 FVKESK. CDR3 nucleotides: TGTGCCAGCAGCCGGGACAGGTTGCAAGAGACCCAGTACTTC. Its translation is CASSRDRLQETQYF.

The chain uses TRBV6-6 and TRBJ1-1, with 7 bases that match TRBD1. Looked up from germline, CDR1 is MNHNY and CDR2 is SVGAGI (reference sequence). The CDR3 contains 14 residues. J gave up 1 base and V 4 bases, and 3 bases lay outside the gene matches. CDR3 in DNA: TGTGCCAGCAGTTCGGACAGGCGGAACACTGAAGCTTTCTTT. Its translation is CASSSDRRNTEAFF.